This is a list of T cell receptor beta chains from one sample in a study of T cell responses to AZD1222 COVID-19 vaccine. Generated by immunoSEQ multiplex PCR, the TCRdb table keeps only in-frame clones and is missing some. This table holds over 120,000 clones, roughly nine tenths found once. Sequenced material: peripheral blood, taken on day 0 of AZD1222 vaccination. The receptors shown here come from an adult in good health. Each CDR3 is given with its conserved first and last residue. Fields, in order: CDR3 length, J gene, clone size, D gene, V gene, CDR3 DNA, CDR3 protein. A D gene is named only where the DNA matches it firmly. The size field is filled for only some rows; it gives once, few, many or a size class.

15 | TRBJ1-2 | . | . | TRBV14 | TGTGCCAGCAGCCATGGGCTTTGGACGGGGGGTGGCTACACCTTC | CASSHGLWTGGGYTF
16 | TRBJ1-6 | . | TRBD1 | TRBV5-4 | TGTGCCAGCAGGAATCGGGTGGGGACAGGGGATTCACCCCTCCACTTT | CASRNRVGTGDSPLHF
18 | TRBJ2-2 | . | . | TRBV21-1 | TGTGCCAGCAGCAAAGATTTGAGGGGACTAATGAACACCGGGGAGCTGTTTTTT | CASSKDLRGLMNTGELFF
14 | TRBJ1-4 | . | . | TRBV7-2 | TGTGCCAGCAGCTACCGGGGGGAGGGGGAAAAACTGTTTTTT | CASSYRGEGEKLFF
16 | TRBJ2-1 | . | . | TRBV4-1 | TGCGCCAGCAGCCTCAGCGGCCGCCGAATTACTAATGAGCAGTTCTTC | CASSLSGRRITNEQFF
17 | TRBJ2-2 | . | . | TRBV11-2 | TGTGCCAGCAGCTTACGTCTGCTCAGCTTCGGCACCGGGGAGCTGTTTTTT | CASSLRLLSFGTGELFF
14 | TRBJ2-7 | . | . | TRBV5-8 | TGTGCCAGCAGACTTCCGGGACTGAGCTACGAGCAGTACTTC | CASRLPGLSYEQYF
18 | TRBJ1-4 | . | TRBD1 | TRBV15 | TGTGCCACCAGCAGAGATCGGGGACAGGGCTCAACTAATGAAAAACTGTTTTTT | CATSRDRGQGSTNEKLFF
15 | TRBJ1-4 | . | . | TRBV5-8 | TGTGCCAGCAGCTTGTTCATCGCAACTAATGAAAAACTGTTTTTT | CASSLFIATNEKLFF
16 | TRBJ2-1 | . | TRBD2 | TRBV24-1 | TGTGCCACCAGTGATCCTACTAGCGGGAGTGGCAATGAGCAGTTCTTC | CATSDPTSGSGNEQFF
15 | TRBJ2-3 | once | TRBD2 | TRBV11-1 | TGTGCCAGCAGCCCGAGACTAGCGGGACGGTATACGCAGTATTTT | CASSPRLAGRYTQYF
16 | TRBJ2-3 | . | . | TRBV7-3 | TGTGCCAGCAGCTTAATCGGGAGTGGCACCACAGATACGCAGTATTTT | CASSLIGSGTTDTQYF
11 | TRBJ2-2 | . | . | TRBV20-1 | TGCAGTGCTTCCAGGGCCGGGGAGCTGTTTTTT | CSASRAGELFF
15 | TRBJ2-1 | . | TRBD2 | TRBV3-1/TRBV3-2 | TGTGCCAGCACTCCCCGACTAGCGGGAGCCGGTGAGCAGTTCTTC | CASTPRLAGAGEQFF
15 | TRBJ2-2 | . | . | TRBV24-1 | TGTGCCACCAGTGACCCCGGGACAAAAACCGGGGAGCTGTTTTTT | CATSDPGTKTGELFF
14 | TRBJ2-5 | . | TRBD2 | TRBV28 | TGTGCCAGCAGTTTCCTAGCGGTGGGAGAGACCCAGTACTTC | CASSFLAVGETQYF
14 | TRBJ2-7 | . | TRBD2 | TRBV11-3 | TGTGCCAGCAGCTATTCTAGCGGCTCCTACGAGCAGTACTTC | CASSYSSGSYEQYF
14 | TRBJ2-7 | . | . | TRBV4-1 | TGCGCCAGCAGCCAACCGACATCCTCCTACGAGCAGTACTTC | CASSQPTSSYEQYF
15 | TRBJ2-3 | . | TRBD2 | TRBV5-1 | TGCGCCAGCAGCACGGGACTAGCGGTCACAGATACGCAGTATTTT | CASSTGLAVTDTQYF
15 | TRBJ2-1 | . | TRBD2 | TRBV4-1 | TGCGCCAGCAGCGCGGGACTAGGGTACAACAATGAGCAGTTCTTC | CASSAGLGYNNEQFF
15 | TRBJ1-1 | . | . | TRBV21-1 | TGTGCCAGCAGCCCCCGCAGGGGGCGGGAAACTGAAGCTTTCTTT | CASSPRRGRETEAFF
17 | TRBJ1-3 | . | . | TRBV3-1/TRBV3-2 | TGTGCCAGCAGCCAGCCCTGCGACAGGTCCTGCGGAAACACCATATATTTT | CASSQPCDRSCGNTIYF
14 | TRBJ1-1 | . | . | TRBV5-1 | TGCGCCAGCAGCTTGGCCAGGGCGAACACTGAAGCTTTCTTT | CASSLARANTEAFF
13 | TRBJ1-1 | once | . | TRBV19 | TGTGCCAGTAAGAAATACATGAACACTGAAGCTTTCTTT | CASKKYMNTEAFF
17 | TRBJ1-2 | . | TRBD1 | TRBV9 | TGTGCCAGCAGCGTGATAGACAGGGTGGCCCTGAGAGCGGGCTACACCTTC | CASSVIDRVALRAGYTF
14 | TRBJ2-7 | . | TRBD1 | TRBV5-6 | TGTGCCAGCAGCCGGGACAGGGAGGTTAGCGAGCAGTACTTC | CASSRDREVSEQYF
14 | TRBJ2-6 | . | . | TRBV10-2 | TGCGCCAGCAGCCCAGGGTTTGGGGCCAACGTCCTGACTTTC | CASSPGFGANVLTF
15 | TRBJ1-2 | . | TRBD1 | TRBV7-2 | TGTGCCAGCAGCCAAGGGGTGACAGGGATGTATGGCTACACCTTC | CASSQGVTGMYGYTF
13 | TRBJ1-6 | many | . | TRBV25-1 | TGTGCCAGCAGTGAATTATCTGGGTCACCCCTCCACTTT | CASSELSGSPLHF
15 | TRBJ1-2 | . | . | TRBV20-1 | TGCAGTGCTAGTCATCGGGGACCCACTAACTATGGCTACACCTTC | CSASHRGPTNYGYTF
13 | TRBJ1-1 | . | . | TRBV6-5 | TGTGCCAGCAGGTCGGTTGCTCCACCCGAAGCTTTCTTT | CASRSVAPPEAFF
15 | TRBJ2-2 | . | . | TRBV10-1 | TGCGCCAGCAGCCCTGGACAGTCGAACACCGGGGAGCTGTTTTTT | CASSPGQSNTGELFF
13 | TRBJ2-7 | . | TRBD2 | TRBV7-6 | TGTGCCACGACAGGGACTAGCGACTACGAGCAGTACTTC | CATTGTSDYEQYF
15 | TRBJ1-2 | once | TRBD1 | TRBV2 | TGTGCCAGCAGGGGAACGACAGGGACGCTTTCGGGCTACACCTTC | CASRGTTGTLSGYTF
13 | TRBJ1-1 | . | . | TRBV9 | TGTGCCAGCAGCCAATTAGGGCCCACTGAAGCTTTCTTT | CASSQLGPTEAFF
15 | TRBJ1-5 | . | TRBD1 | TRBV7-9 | TGTGCCAGCAGCTCAGGGGGTACCTCGGATCAGCCCCAGCATTTT | CASSSGGTSDQPQHF
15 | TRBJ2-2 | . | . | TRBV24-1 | TGTGCCACCAGTGATTCCCTGGACCCGACCGGGGAGCTGTTTTTT | CATSDSLDPTGELFF
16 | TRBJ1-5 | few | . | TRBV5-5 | TGTGCCAGCAGCTTTACAGGAATGATGGGCAATCAGCCCCAGCATTTT | CASSFTGMMGNQPQHF
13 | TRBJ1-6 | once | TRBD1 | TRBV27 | TGTGCCAGCAAACTGACAGGGTCTTCACCCCTCCACTTT | CASKLTGSSPLHF
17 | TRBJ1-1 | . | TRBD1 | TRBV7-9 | TGTGCCAGCAGCTACCCTCTTAAACAGGGGACGAACACTGAAGCTTTCTTT | CASSYPLKQGTNTEAFF
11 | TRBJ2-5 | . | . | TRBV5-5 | TGTGCCAGCAGCTTGAAAGAGACCCAGTACTTC | CASSLKETQYF
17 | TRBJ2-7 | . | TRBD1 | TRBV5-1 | TGCGCCAGCAGCTTGGCCGTCGGGACAGGGTACTCCTACGAGCAGTACTTC | CASSLAVGTGYSYEQYF
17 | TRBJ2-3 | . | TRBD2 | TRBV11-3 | TGTGCCAGCAGCTTAAGGACTAGCGGGGTATACACAGATACGCAGTATTTT | CASSLRTSGVYTDTQYF
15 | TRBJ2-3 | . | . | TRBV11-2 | TGTGCCAGCAGCTTAGGCCCAAAAGGTGCAGATACGCAGTATTTT | CASSLGPKGADTQYF
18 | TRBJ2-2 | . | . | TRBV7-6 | TGTGCCAGCAGCTTAGTAACAGGGTCGGGATGGGGCACCGGGGAGCTGTTTTTT | CASSLVTGSGWGTGELFF
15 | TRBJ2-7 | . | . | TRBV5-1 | TGCGCCAGCAGCCGCACCCGAGGATTGGAAATATGGCAGTACTTC | CASSRTRGLEIWQYF
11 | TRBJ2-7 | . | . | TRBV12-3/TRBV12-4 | TGTGCCAGCAGTTTGTTAGGTGAGCAGTACTTC | CASSLLGEQYF